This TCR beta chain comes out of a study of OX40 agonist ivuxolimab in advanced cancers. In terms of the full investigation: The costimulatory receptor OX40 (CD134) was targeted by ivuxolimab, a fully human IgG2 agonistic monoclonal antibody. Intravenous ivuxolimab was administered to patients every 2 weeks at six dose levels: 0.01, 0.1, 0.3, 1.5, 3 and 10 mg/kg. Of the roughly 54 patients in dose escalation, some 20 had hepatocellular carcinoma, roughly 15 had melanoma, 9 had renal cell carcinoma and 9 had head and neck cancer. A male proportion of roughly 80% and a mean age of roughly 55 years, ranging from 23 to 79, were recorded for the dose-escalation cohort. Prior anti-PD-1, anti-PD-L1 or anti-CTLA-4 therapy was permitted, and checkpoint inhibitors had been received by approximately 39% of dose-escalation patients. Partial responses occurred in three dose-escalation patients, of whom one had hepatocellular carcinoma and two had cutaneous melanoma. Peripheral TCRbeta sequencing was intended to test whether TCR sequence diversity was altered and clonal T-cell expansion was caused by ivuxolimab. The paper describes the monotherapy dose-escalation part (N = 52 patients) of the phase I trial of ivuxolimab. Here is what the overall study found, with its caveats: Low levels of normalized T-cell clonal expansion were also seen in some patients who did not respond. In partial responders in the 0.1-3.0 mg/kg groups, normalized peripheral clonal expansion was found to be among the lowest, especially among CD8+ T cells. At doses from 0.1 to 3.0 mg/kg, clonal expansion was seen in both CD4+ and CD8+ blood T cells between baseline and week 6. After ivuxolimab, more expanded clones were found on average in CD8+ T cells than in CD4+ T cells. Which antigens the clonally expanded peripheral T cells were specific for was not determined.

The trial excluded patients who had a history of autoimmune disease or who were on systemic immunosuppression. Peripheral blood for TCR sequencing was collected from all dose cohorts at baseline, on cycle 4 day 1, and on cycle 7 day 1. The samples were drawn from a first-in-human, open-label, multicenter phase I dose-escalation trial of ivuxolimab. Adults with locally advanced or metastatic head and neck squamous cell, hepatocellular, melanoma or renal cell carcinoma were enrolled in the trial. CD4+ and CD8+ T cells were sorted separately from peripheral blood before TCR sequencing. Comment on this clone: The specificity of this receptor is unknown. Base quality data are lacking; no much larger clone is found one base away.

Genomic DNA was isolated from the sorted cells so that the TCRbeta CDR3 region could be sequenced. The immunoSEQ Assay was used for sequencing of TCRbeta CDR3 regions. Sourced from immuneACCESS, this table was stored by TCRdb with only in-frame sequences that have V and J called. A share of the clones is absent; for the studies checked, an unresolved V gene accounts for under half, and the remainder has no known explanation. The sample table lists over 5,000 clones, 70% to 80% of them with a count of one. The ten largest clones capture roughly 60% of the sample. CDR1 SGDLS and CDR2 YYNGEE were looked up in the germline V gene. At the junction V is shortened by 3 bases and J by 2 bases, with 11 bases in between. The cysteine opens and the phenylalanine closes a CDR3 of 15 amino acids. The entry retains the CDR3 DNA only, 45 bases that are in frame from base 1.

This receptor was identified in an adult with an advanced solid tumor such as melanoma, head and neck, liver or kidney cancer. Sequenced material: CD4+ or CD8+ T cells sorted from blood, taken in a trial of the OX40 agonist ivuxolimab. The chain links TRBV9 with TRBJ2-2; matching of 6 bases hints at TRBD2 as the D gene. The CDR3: CASSGGTLNTGELFF. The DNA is TGTGCCAGCAGCGGAGGGACTTTAAACACCGGGGAGCTGTTTTTT. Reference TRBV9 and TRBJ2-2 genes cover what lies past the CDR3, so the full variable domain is DSGVTQTPKHLITATGQRVTLRCSPRSGDLSVYWYQQSLDQGLQFLIQYYNGEERAKGNILERFSAQQFPDLHSELNLSSLELGDSALYFCASSGGTLNTGELFFGEGSRLTVL.